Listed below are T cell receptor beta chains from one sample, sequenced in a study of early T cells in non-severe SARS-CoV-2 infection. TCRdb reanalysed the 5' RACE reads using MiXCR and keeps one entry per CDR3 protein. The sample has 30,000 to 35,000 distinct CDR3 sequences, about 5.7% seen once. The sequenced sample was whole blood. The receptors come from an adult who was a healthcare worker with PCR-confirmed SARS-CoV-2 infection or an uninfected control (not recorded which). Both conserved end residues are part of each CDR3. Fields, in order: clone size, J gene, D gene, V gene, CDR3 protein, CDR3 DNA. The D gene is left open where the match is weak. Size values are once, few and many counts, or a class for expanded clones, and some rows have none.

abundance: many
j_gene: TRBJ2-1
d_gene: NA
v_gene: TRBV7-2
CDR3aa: CASSLGTSTYNEQFF
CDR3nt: TGTGCCAGCAGCTTAGGGACGTCTACCTACAATGAGCAGTTCTTC

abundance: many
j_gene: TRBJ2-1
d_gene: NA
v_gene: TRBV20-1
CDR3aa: CSAIGAVGEQFF
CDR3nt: TGCAGTGCCATCGGAGCAGTAGGTGAGCAGTTCTTC

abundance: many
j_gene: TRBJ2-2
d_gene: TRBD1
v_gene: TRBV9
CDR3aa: CASSVGDSTGELFF
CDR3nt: TGTGCCAGCAGCGTGGGGGACAGTACCGGGGAGCTGTTTTTT

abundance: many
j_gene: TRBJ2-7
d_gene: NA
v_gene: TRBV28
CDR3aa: CATLRGVPYEQYF
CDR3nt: TGTGCCACCCTAAGAGGGGTCCCCTACGAGCAGTACTTC

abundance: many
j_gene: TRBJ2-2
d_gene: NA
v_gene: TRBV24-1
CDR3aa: CATSFYGELFF
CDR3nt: TGTGCCACCTCATTCTACGGGGAGCTGTTTTTT

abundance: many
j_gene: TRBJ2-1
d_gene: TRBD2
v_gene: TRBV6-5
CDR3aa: CASSYDGRVTGEQFF
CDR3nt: TGTGCCAGCAGTTATGACGGGAGGGTGACGGGTGAGCAGTTCTTC

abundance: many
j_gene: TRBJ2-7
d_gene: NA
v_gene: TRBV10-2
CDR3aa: CASSAYTSSEQYF
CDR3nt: TGCGCCAGCAGTGCCTACACAAGCAGCGAGCAGTACTTC

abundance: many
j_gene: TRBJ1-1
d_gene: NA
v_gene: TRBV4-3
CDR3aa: CASSQERWTEAFF
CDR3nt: TGCGCCAGCAGCCAAGAAAGGTGGACTGAAGCTTTCTTT

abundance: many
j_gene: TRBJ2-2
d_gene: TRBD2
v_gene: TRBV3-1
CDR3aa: CASSQGGTNTGELFF
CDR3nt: TGTGCCAGCAGCCAGGGGGGGACCAACACCGGGGAGCTGTTTTTT

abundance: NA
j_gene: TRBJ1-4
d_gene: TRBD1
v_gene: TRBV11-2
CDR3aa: CASSLGDRGEKLFF
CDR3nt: TGTGCCAGCAGCTTAGGCGACAGGGGAGAAAAACTGTTTTTT

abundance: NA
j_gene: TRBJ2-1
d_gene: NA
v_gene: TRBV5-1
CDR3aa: CASRRSSGLDEQFF
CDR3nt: TGCGCCAGCAGACGGTCCAGCGGGCTCGATGAGCAGTTCTTC

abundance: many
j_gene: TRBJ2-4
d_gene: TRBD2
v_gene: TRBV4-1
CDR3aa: CASSQEKGLADAKNIQYF
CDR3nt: TGCGCCAGCAGCCAGGAAAAGGGACTAGCGGACGCCAAAAACATTCAGTACTTC

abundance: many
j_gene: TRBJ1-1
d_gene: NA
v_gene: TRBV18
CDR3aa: CASSPIAGNLNTEAFF
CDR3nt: TGTGCCAGCTCACCTATCGCAGGGAATTTGAACACTGAAGCTTTCTTT

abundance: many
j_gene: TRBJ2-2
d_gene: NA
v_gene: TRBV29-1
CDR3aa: CSAVGLTGELFF
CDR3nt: TGCAGCGCTGTCGGGTTGACCGGGGAGCTGTTTTTT

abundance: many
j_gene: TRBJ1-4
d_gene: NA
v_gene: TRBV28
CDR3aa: CASTLRGATNEKLFF
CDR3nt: TGTGCCAGCACCTTGAGAGGGGCAACTAATGAAAAACTGTTTTTT

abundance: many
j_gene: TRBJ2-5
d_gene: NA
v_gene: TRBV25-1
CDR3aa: CASSDLTEETQYF
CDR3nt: TGTGCCAGCAGTGACCTTACGGAAGAGACCCAGTACTTC

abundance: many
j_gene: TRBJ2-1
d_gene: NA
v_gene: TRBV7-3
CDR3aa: CASGQTVYNEQFF
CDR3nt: TGTGCCAGCGGGCAGACCGTTTACAATGAGCAGTTCTTC

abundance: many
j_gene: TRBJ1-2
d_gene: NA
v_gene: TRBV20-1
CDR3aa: CSARTLYGYTF
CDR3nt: TGCAGTGCTAGAACCCTATATGGCTACACCTTC

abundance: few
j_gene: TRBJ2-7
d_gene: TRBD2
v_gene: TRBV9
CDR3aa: CASSVHPGLAGGEQYF
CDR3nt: TGTGCCAGCAGTGTCCATCCGGGACTAGCGGGAGGCGAGCAGTACTTC

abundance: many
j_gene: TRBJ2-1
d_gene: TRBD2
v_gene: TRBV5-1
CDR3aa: CASSLPGGSYNEQFF
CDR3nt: TGCGCCAGCAGCCTCCCGGGAGGCTCCTACAATGAGCAGTTCTTC

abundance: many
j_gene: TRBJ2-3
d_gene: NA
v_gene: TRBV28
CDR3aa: CASSYKRALSTDTQYF
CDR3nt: TGTGCCAGCAGCTATAAGCGGGCCTTGAGCACAGATACGCAGTATTTT

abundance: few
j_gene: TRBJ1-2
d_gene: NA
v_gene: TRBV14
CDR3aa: CASSQGLRQGYYGYTF
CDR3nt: TGTGCCAGCAGCCAAGGACTTAGGCAGGGATACTATGGCTACACCTTC

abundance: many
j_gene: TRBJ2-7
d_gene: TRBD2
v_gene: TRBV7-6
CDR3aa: CASSKTSAEQYF
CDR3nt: TGTGCCAGCAGCAAGACTAGCGCCGAGCAGTACTTC

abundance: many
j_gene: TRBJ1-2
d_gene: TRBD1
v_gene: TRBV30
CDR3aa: CAWSVPRTGGIPYGYTF
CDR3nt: TGTGCCTGGAGTGTTCCTAGGACAGGGGGCATTCCCTATGGCTACACCTTC

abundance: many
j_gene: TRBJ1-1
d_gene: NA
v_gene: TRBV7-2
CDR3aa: CASSTTGIRAFF
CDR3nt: TGTGCCAGCAGCACAACAGGGATTCGGGCTTTCTTT

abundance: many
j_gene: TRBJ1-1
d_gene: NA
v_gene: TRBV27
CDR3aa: CASRSTATMNTEAFF
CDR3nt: TGTGCCAGCAGGTCGACAGCTACAATGAACACTGAAGCTTTCTTT

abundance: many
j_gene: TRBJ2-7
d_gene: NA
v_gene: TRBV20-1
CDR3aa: CSAPQRSGPYEQYF
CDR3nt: TGCAGTGCCCCACAAAGATCAGGGCCCTACGAGCAGTACTTC